This TCR beta chain was obtained from a study of technical replicates of blood from several donors. This CDR3 has 14 amino acids. V was clipped by 6 bases and J by 3 bases, with 14 bases between them. Germline V lookup: CDR1 MNHEY, CDR2 SVGAGI. Sequencing used immunoSEQ multiplex PCR; TCRdb keeps in-frame clones, though not all of them. Among thousands of clones listed, 90% to 96% were seen once. The origin of this receptor is a human donor in good health. Specimen: PBMCs. The rearrangement links TRBV6-5 to TRBJ1-1; no firm D call. This CDR3 is CASSLSGGDTEAFF. For the CDR3, the DNA is TGTGCCAGCAGCCTCTCGGGCGGGGACACTGAAGCTTTCTTT.